A selection of T cell receptor beta chains follows, all from one sample in a study of identical twins. Each CDR3 protein is one row after TCRdb ran MiXCR on the 5' RACE reads. The data show roughly 720,000 distinct CDR3 sequences, around a sixth seen once. These records were also assigned to another study, of T cells expressing NK-cell markers.

The sample consisted of PBMCs. All receptors come from a woman aged 18 to 35 in good health. The CDR3 runs from the conserved cysteine through the conserved F or W. Fields, in order: V gene, clone size, J gene, D gene, CDR3 DNA, CDR3 protein. A D gene is named only where the DNA matches it firmly. Not all rows give a size; the values are once, few, many and, for expanded clones, a class.

>TRBV15|few|TRBJ1-3|TRBD1
TGTGCCACCAGCGGGACAGGGTCTGGAAACACCATATATTTT
CATSGTGSGNTIYF
>TRBV20-1|few|TRBJ1-2|NA
TGCAGTGCTCTATGGGATTCCAGTGGCTACACCTTC
CSALWDSSGYTF
>TRBV24-1|few|TRBJ2-3|TRBD2
TGTGCCACCAGTGGCCGGGGGGGAGATACGCAGTATTTT
CATSGRGGDTQYF
>TRBV7-2|few|TRBJ2-1|NA
TGTGCCAGCAAGGAGGACAATGAGCAGTTCTTC
CASKEDNEQFF
>TRBV12-5|NA|TRBJ2-3|NA
TGTGCTAGTGGTTTGATCACTAGATCAGATACGCAGTATTTT
CASGLITRSDTQYF
>TRBV7-2|few|TRBJ2-3|TRBD2
TGTGCCAGCAGCGCCCGACTAGCGGATGATACGCAGTATTTT
CASSARLADDTQYF
>TRBV29-1|NA|TRBJ2-1|TRBD2
TGCAGCGCCCTACTAGCGGGGGCGCACAATGAGCAGTTCTTC
CSALLAGAHNEQFF
>TRBV20-1|NA|TRBJ2-7|TRBD2
TGCAGTGCTCGTATTAGCGGGAGCTACGAGCAGTACTTC
CSARISGSYEQYF
>TRBV20-1|few|TRBJ2-6|TRBD2
TGCAGTGCTAGTCCTAGCGGGAGGGCGGCTGGGGCCAACGTCCTGACTTTC
CSASPSGRAAGANVLTF
>TRBV9|few|TRBJ2-1|TRBD2
TGTGCCAGCAGCGTAGTGCCGAGCGGGGGGGCGTTTGAGCAGTTCTTC
CASSVVPSGGAFEQFF
>TRBV12-3/TRBV12-4|many|TRBJ2-1|NA
TGTGCCAGCAGTTTTGGGGACACCTACAATGAGCAGTTCTTC
CASSFGDTYNEQFF
>TRBV18|NA|TRBJ1-6|NA
TGTGCCAGCTCACCATCTTCGGGGGTAAATTCACCCCTCCACTTT
CASSPSSGVNSPLHF
>TRBV5-1|many|TRBJ1-2|TRBD1
TGCGCCAGCAGCTTGGGACAGGGGGTCTATGGCTACACCTTC
CASSLGQGVYGYTF
>TRBV5-1|NA|TRBJ2-5|NA
TGCGCCAGCGGGACTTTAATACAAGAGACCCAGTACTTC
CASGTLIQETQYF
>TRBV9|NA|TRBJ2-2|NA
TGTGCCAGCAGCGTAGATCCCTACACCGGGGAGCTGTTTTTT
CASSVDPYTGELFF
>TRBV27|NA|TRBJ2-1|NA
TGTGCCAGCAGCCCAAGGGACGGGGGTAGCAATGAGCAGTTCTTC
CASSPRDGGSNEQFF
>TRBV5-1|few|TRBJ2-7|TRBD1
TGCGCCAGCAGCCCGGTGGGACAGGGGGTTTCCTACGAGCAGTACTTC
CASSPVGQGVSYEQYF
>TRBV19|few|TRBJ2-6|NA
TGTGCCAGTACCCAGTCGAGCTCTGGGGCCAACGTCCTGACTTTC
CASTQSSSGANVLTF
>TRBV30|few|TRBJ2-3|NA
TGTGCCTGGAGTGTTGGGAGCGGAGACACAGATACGCAGTATTTT
CAWSVGSGDTDTQYF
>TRBV5-5|many|TRBJ1-1|NA
TGTGCCAGCAGAATGGGGACGTACACTGAAGCTTTCTTT
CASRMGTYTEAFF
>TRBV20-1|NA|TRBJ1-1|NA
TGCAGTGCTAGCCGGACTACGAACACTGAAGCTTTCTTT
CSASRTTNTEAFF
>TRBV3-1|NA|TRBJ1-6|NA
TGTGCCAGCAGCCAAGGCCCGCTTAATTCACCCCTCCACTTT
CASSQGPLNSPLHF
>TRBV27|NA|TRBJ2-7|NA
TGTGCCAGCAGTCCTCAGGGGGGGGCCCTGTCCTACGAGCAGTACTTC
CASSPQGGALSYEQYF
>TRBV18|few|TRBJ2-7|NA
TGTGCCAGCTCACCATGGCGGGACACTGTCTCCTACGAGCAGTACTTC
CASSPWRDTVSYEQYF
>TRBV7-2|NA|TRBJ2-5|TRBD2
TGTGCCAGCAGCTTAGTAGCGGGAAACCAAGAGACCCAGTACTTC
CASSLVAGNQETQYF
>TRBV7-7|NA|TRBJ2-5|NA
TGTGCTAGCAGCTTGGCCGTGCTCATGGGGAAGGAGACCCAGTACTTC
CASSLAVLMGKETQYF
>TRBV12-3/TRBV12-4|NA|TRBJ1-1|NA
TGTGCCAGCAGTCGTCACAGGTCGTGGAACACTGAAGCTTTCTTT
CASSRHRSWNTEAFF
>TRBV7-2|many|TRBJ2-7|NA
TGTGCCAGCAGCTTAGGGACCAACTCCTACGAGCAGTACTTC
CASSLGTNSYEQYF
>TRBV29-1|many|TRBJ1-2|TRBD1
TGCAGCGCGGGACAGGGAGACAACTATGGCTACACCTTC
CSAGQGDNYGYTF
>TRBV5-1|few|TRBJ2-5|NA
TGCGCCAGCAGCTTCTCCGTCGGGACGGCGCTAGAAGAGACCCAGTACTTC
CASSFSVGTALEETQYF
>TRBV6-1|many|TRBJ1-3|NA
TGTGCCAGCAGCTCCGGAGGACCTGGAAACACCATATATTTT
CASSSGGPGNTIYF
>TRBV7-2|NA|TRBJ2-7|TRBD2
TGTGCCAGTGGAGGCGGGGGGGACTACGAGCAGTACTTC
CASGGGGDYEQYF
>TRBV9|few|TRBJ2-1|NA
TGTGCCAGCAGCGTAGTTCCAAGCCCACCTTGGAATGAGCAGTTCTTC
CASSVVPSPPWNEQFF
>TRBV2|NA|TRBJ2-3|NA
TGTGCCAGTGGCGAGGTAGATACGCAGTATTTT
CASGEVDTQYF
>TRBV5-6|NA|TRBJ2-2|NA
TGTGCCAGCAGCTCGAACTTCTTACGGACCGGGGAGCTGTTTTTT
CASSSNFLRTGELFF
>TRBV20-1|NA|TRBJ2-4|TRBD2
TGCAGTGCTTCCCCTAGCGGCGGTATAAACATTCAGTACTTC
CSASPSGGINIQYF
>TRBV9|few|TRBJ1-6|TRBD1
TGTGCCAGCAACTCGGGAGGGACAGGGAATTCACCCCTCCACTTT
CASNSGGTGNSPLHF
>TRBV5-1|few|TRBJ2-1|TRBD2
TGCGCCAGCAGCACCCGAAGTGGCGGGGGGGCCTGGGATGAGCAGTTCTTC
CASSTRSGGGAWDEQFF
>TRBV15|few|TRBJ2-1|TRBD2
TGTGCCACCAGCAGATCTAAATCCGGCGGGAGAGCACACAATGAGCAGTTCTTC
CATSRSKSGGRAHNEQFF
>TRBV20-1|few|TRBJ2-1|NA
TGCAGTGGACAGGACGGCTCCTACAATGAGCAGTTCTTC
CSGQDGSYNEQFF
>TRBV12-3/TRBV12-4|once|TRBJ1-2|NA
TGTGCCAGCAGTTTTTGGGGGGGAAGCGGCTACACCTTC
CASSFWGGSGYTF
>TRBV5-1|few|TRBJ2-7|NA
TGCGCCAGCAGCTTGCAGGGTCAGTTTGTGGGGGAGCAGTACTTC
CASSLQGQFVGEQYF
>TRBV25-1|once|TRBJ2-7|TRBD1
TGTGCCAGCAGATCGCCGGGACAGGGGTATTACGAGCAGTACTTC
CASRSPGQGYYEQYF
>TRBV11-2|few|TRBJ2-1|TRBD1
TGTGCCAGCAGCATAGGACTCTTCTTTACAGGGGTAACAAATGAGCAGTTCTTC
CASSIGLFFTGVTNEQFF
>TRBV10-3|NA|TRBJ1-1|NA
TGTGCCATCAGTTTGGGGGGGAACACTGAAGCTTTCTTT
CAISLGGNTEAFF
>TRBV20-1|NA|TRBJ2-7|TRBD2
TGCAGTGCTAGAGATTCCAGCGGGAGGAGCGAGCAGTACTTC
CSARDSSGRSEQYF
>TRBV7-7|many|TRBJ2-2|NA
TGTGCTACCCAGGGGGGCACCGGGGAGCTGTTTTTT
CATQGGTGELFF
>TRBV20-1|few|TRBJ2-1|NA
TGCAGTGCCGCTAGACTTGGGGAGCAGTTCTTC
CSAARLGEQFF
>TRBV7-6|few|TRBJ2-1|TRBD2
TGTGCCAGCAGCCTAAGAGGAGGGACTAGCGGGAATGAGCAGTTCTTC
CASSLRGGTSGNEQFF
>TRBV20-1|NA|TRBJ1-1|TRBD1
TGCAGTGCTAGAATGACAGGGGGCGTTCGGAACACTGAAGCTTTCTTT
CSARMTGGVRNTEAFF
>TRBV7-7|few|TRBJ2-1|NA
TGTGCTATAAGGACGGCATACAATGAGCAGTTCTTC
CAIRTAYNEQFF
>TRBV12-3/TRBV12-4|NA|TRBJ1-1|NA
TGTGCCAGCTTCACGGGGGGGACCACTGAAGCTTTCTTT
CASFTGGTTEAFF
>TRBV6-1|few|TRBJ2-3|NA
TGTGCCAGCAGCCCGCCCCGTAGGGGATTCGCGGGGAGCACAGATACGCAGTATTTT
CASSPPRRGFAGSTDTQYF
>TRBV10-3|few|TRBJ2-7|NA
TGTGCCATCAGTGACCACCGACACGAGCAGTACTTC
CAISDHRHEQYF
>TRBV25-1|NA|TRBJ1-1|NA
TGTGCCAGCAGTGGGTTTTCCCTCTGGAACACTGAAGCTTTCTTT
CASSGFSLWNTEAFF
>TRBV6-5|few|TRBJ2-7|NA
TGTGCCAGCAGTTACTCGGCCTGGGGGTACTACGAGCAGTACTTC
CASSYSAWGYYEQYF
>TRBV21-1|few|TRBJ2-1|NA
TGTGCCAGCAGCTCCGGTTTACGGGAGCTAATTTACAATGAGCAGTTCTTC
CASSSGLRELIYNEQFF